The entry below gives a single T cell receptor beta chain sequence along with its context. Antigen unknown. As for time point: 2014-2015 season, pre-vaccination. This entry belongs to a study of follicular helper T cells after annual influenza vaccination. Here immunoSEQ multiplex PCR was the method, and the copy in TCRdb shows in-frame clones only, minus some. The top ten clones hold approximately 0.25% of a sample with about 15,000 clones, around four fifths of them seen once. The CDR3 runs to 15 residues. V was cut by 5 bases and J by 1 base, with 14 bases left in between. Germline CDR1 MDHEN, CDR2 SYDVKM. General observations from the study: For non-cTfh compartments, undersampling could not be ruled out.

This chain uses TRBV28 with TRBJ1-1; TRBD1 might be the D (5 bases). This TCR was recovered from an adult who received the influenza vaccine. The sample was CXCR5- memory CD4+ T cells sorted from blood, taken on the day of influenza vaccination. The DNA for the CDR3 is TGTGCCAGCAGTACCCATGGGGGTCCGAACACTGAAGCTTTCTTT. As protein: CASSTHGGPNTEAFF. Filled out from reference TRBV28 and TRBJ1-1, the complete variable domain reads DVKVTQSSRYLVKRTGEKVFLECVQDMDHENMFWYRQDPGLGLRLIYFSYDVKMKEKGDIPEGYSVSREKKERFSLILESASTNQTSMYLCASSTHGGPNTEAFFGQGTRLTVV.